One and the same sample provided the 20 T cell receptor beta chains below, sequenced in a study of T cells in Graves' hyperthyroidism and ophthalmopathy. RNA transcripts served as the template for amplifying TCR beta CDR3 regions. A first-round RT-PCR of the TCR CDR3 used the HTBI primer set. TCRdb re-called the multiplex PCR reads with MiXCR, one entry per CDR3 protein. Of a few hundred thousand distinct CDR3 sequences in the sample, less than 25% are singletons; the top ten hold around a quarter. The sequenced sample was blood. The receptors were sampled from a man aged 18 to 29 with Graves' hyperthyroidism.

J is TRBJ1-1 and V is TRBV6-1; D not resolved. CDR1 and CDR2 from the germline V gene are MNHNS and SASEGT. CDR3 size: 16 residues. V lost 1 base, J lost 4 bases, and 16 bases lay in between. The CDR3 region has the DNA TGTGCCAGCAGTGAAGGCGACACAAGTGGGTTCACTGAAGCTTTCTTT. This gives the protein CASSEGDTSGFTEAFF.

The rearrangement joins TRBV5-1 to TRBJ2-5; 9 bases align to TRBD1. The germline gives CDR1 SGHRS, CDR2 YFSETQ. CDR3 length equals 16 residues. With 3 bases clipped from V and 3 bases from J, the junction kept 9 bases outside the gene matches. The CDR3 DNA reads TGCGCCAGCAGCTCCCGGACAGGGGTCATAGAAGAGACCCAGTACTTC. Protein sequence: CASSSRTGVIEETQYF.

The chain couples TRBV6-1 to TRBJ1-2, with TRBD1 identical over 7 bases. The V gene end was trimmed by 3 bases and the J gene end by 4 bases; junction bases not matched to a gene: 5. The CDR3 sequence is 14 residues long. The germline gives CDR1 MNHNS, CDR2 SASEGT. CDR3 nucleotide sequence: TGTGCCAGCAGTGATCCGGGACAGTTCTATGGCTACACCTTC. It translates to CASSDPGQFYGYTF.

V gene TRBV11-2 combines with J gene TRBJ2-7; D uncertain. Germline CDR1 and CDR2: SGHAT and FQNNGV. V dropped 9 bases and J dropped 2 bases, with 14 bases sitting between them. This CDR3 comprises 13 residues. The CDR3 DNA sequence: TGTGCCAGTGGGCCTCCTGTCCCCTACGAGCAGTACTTC. Residues: CASGPPVPYEQYF.

This clonotype was seen a few times. The genes are TRBV12-3 or TRBV12-4 and TRBJ1-3; 7 bases fit TRBD1. Trimming cost V 6 bases and J 2 bases; bases outside gene matches: 7. This CDR3 comprises 15 residues. The CDR3 DNA follows: TGTGCCAGCAGCCCGACAGGGAGGGCTGGAAACACCATATATTTT. As protein: CASSPTGRAGNTIYF.

Comments on this clonotype: Lacking the conserved final phenylalanine or tryptophan, this CDR3 likely reflects a read error. This chain links TRBV6-5 with TRBJ1-1; D call uncertain. Germline CDR1 is MNHEY and CDR2 is SVGAGI. The CDR3 runs to 16 residues. Trimming left V 4 bases short and J 1 base short, with 16 bases between. The CDR3 coding sequence is TGTGCCAGCAGTTTAATCTCCCCACCACGGAACACTGAAGCTTTCTAT. It translates to CASSLISPPRNTEAFY.

This clonotype was recorded at least ten times. This chain links TRBV7-9 with TRBJ1-1; 9 bases are shared with TRBD1. This CDR3 is 15 amino acids long. Germline values: CDR1 SEHNR, CDR2 FQNEAQ (reference sequence). J lost 4 bases, V lost 5 bases, and 8 bases had no gene match. The CDR3 spells CASSPTGQGGTEAFF. CDR3 bases: TGTGCCAGCAGCCCCACGGGACAGGGAGGCACTGAAGCTTTCTTT.

Comment on this clonotype: Since a much larger clone is just one base distant, this may be a read error. CDR3 loop: CSVVGERGGQETQYF. In nucleotides, the CDR3 is TGCAGCGTTGTAGGGGAGCGGGGGGGCCAAGAGACCCAGTACTTC. The chain is built from TRBV29-1 and TRBJ2-5; 10 bases map to TRBD2. Germline V lookup: CDR1 SQVTM, CDR2 ANQGSEA. The CDR3 length is 15 residues. V gave up 4 bases and J gave up 1 base; unmatched junction bases: 6.

Points on this clonotype: The junction differs from germline at one of its ends, possibly a read error. The CDR3 is CASRAQNTDAFF. The CDR3, as DNA: TGTGCCAGCAGAGCACAGAACACTGATGCTTTCTTT. This chain links TRBV28 with TRBJ1-1; D ambiguous. The CDR3 consists of 12 residues. Germline CDR1 and CDR2: MDHEN and SYDVKM.

The chain combines TRBV5-1 with TRBJ1-1, with D hard to call. Trimming took off 0 bases at V and 4 bases at J, with 13 bases between the two ends. The CDR3 runs 15 residues. CDR1 is SGHRS and CDR2 is YFSETQ in the germline V gene. The CDR3 region is CASSLGRGVTTEAFF. The CDR3 DNA is TGCGCCAGCAGCTTGGGGCGGGGAGTGACCACTGAAGCTTTCTTT.

This clonotype has at least ten counts. The chain has TRBV20-1 and TRBJ1-2; 7 bases are shared with TRBD1. The V segment lost 6 bases and the J segment 2 bases; nucleotides outside the gene matches: 0. Germline lookup yields CDR1 DFQATT and CDR2 SNEGSKA (reference sequence). The CDR3 extends over 11 amino acids. The DNA of the CDR3 is TGCAGTGCGACAGGGAACTATGGCTACACCTTC. Its translation is CSATGNYGYTF.

This clonotype was detected many times. The V call is TRBV5-1, the J call TRBJ2-2; a weak D match, TRBD2 (5 bases). Germline CDR1 reads SGHRS; CDR2 reads YFSETQ. The CDR3 length is 18 residues. The germline V and J ends were trimmed by 3 bases and 3 bases, with 21 bases remaining between them. CDR3: CASSSRPAGTLDTGELFF. The CDR3 DNA is TGCGCCAGCAGCTCACGCCCGGCGGGTACTCTCGACACCGGGGAGCTGTTTTTT.

The genes are TRBV5-5 and TRBJ2-3; D is ambiguous. Trimming left V 3 bases short and J 4 bases short, with 12 bases between. Germline lookup yields CDR1 SGHKS and CDR2 YYEKEE (reference sequence). The CDR3 length is 14 residues. CDR3 DNA: TGTGCCAGCAGCTACGACCCCCGGGCAGATACGCAGTATTTT. Amino acids: CASSYDPRADTQYF. The full variable domain, completed using reference TRBV5-5 and TRBJ2-3, is DAGVTQSPTHLIKTRGQQVTLRCSPISGHKSVSWYQQVLGQGPQFIFQYYEKEERGRGNFPDRFSARQFPNYSSELNVNALLLGDSALYLCASSYDPRADTQYFGPGTRLTVL.

The chain joins TRBV12-3 or TRBV12-4 to TRBJ1-1, with unresolved D. The V gene lost 8 bases and the J gene lost 5 bases, with 9 bases spanning the gap. CDR3 length: 11 residues. The CDR3 DNA is TGTGCCAGCGCCCCGGGGACTGAAGCTTTCTTT. Amino acid sequence: CASAPGTEAFF.

At least ten counts were recorded for this clonotype. V and J are TRBV6-1 and TRBJ2-7, with D hard to call. Per the germline V gene, CDR1 is MNHNS and CDR2 is SASEGT. V lost 0 bases and J lost 7, with 10 bases in between. The CDR3 covers 13 residues. Here the CDR3 DNA reads TGTGCCAGCAGTGAAGCCGCAGGTTTGGAGCAGTACTTC. Its translation is CASSEAAGLEQYF.

This clonotype appeared many times. The chain combines TRBV2 with TRBJ1-5; D gene unclear. V dropped 5 bases and J dropped 4 bases, with 15 bases sitting between them. Per germline, CDR1 SNHLY and CDR2 FYNNEI. The CDR3 extends over 15 amino acids. The CDR3 DNA sequence: TGTGCCAGCAGTCTTGAAAGGCGTGAGAATCAGCCCCAGCATTTT. It specifies CASSLERRENQPQHF.

This clonotype occurred many times. V usage is TRBV29-1 and J usage is TRBJ2-7, with a weak D call TRBD1 (6 bases). Germline V gives CDR1 SQVTM, CDR2 ANQGSEA. V was clipped by 2 bases and J by 3 bases, with 17 bases between them. The CDR3 runs 15 residues. This chain's CDR3 is CSVELLTGKDYEQYF. DNA for the CDR3: TGCAGCGTTGAACTGCTAACAGGGAAAGACTACGAGCAGTACTTC.

This clonotype has a handful of counts. This rearrangement joins TRBV6-2 or TRBV6-3 to TRBJ1-1; no firm D call. The V end lost 4 bases, the J end lost 4 bases, and 10 bases lay between the germline ends. This CDR3 region has 13 residues. Germline lookup yields CDR1 MNHEY and CDR2 SVGEGT. CDR3: CASSSTRSTEAFF. The CDR3 DNA follows: TGTGCCAGCAGTTCAACCAGGAGCACTGAAGCTTTCTTT.

V and J are TRBV10-1 and TRBJ2-5; the D is unclear. Germline loops: CDR1 WNHNN, CDR2 SYGVQD (reference sequence). The CDR3 has 14 amino acids. V was shortened by 2 bases and J by 0 bases, with 7 bases between the two germline ends. The CDR3 is CASSETEYQETQYF. The CDR3 DNA follows: TGCGCCAGCAGTGAGACAGAGTACCAAGAGACCCAGTACTTC.

In its sample, this clonotype was seen a few times. The rearrangement links TRBV29-1 to TRBJ2-7; TRBD2 matches at 13 bases. This CDR3 has 16 amino acids. V dropped 7 bases and J dropped 0; count of bases not matched to a gene: 9. Looked up from germline, CDR1 is SQVTM and CDR2 is ANQGSEA. The CDR3 loop is CSGIPGLAGYSYEQYF. The CDR3 DNA is TGCAGCGGCATACCGGGACTAGCGGGGTACTCCTACGAGCAGTACTTC.